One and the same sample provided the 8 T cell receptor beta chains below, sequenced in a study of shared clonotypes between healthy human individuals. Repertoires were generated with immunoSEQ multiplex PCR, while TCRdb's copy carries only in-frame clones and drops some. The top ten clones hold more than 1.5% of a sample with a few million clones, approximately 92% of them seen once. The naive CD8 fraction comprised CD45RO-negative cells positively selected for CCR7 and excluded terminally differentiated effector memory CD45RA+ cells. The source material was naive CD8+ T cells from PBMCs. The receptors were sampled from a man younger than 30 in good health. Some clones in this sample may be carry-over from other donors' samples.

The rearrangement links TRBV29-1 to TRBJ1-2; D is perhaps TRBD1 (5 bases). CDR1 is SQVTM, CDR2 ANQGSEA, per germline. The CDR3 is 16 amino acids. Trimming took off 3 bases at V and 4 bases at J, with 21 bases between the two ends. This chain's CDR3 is CSVEEPGLGGGYGYTF. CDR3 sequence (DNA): TGCAGCGTTGAGGAACCGGGACTAGGCGGAGGCTATGGCTACACCTTC.

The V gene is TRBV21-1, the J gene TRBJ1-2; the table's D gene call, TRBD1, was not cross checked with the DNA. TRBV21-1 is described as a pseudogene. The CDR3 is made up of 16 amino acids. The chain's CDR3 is CASTLSSTGTGYGYTF. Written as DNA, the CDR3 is TGTGCCAGCACCCTTTCGTCGACAGGCACCGGCTATGGCTACACCTTC.

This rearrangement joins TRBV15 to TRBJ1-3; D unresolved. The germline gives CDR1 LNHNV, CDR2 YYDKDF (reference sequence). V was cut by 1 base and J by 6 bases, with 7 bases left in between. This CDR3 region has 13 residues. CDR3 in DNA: TGTGCCACCAGCAGAGTCCAGGAAAACACCATATATTTT. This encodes CATSRVQENTIYF.

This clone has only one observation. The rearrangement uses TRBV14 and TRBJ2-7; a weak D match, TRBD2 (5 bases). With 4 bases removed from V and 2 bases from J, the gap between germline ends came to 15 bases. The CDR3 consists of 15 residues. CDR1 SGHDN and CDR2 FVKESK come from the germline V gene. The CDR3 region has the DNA TGTGCCAGCAGCCCCGGTCGAGGTAGCGCCTACGAGCAGTACTTC. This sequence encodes CASSPGRGSAYEQYF.

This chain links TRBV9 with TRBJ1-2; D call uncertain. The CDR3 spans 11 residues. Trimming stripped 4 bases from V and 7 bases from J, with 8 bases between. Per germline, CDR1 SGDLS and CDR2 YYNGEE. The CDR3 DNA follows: TGTGCCAGCAGCTATAATGGTGGCTACACCTTC. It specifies CASSYNGGYTF.

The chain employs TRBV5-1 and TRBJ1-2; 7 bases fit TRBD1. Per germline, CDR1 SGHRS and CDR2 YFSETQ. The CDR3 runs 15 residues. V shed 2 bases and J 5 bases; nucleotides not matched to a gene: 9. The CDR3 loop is CASSFTRQGEYGYTF. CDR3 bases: TGCGCCAGCAGCTTCACAAGACAGGGAGAATATGGCTACACCTTC. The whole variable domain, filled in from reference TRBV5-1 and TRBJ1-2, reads KAGVTQTPRYLIKTRGQQVTLSCSPISGHRSVSWYQQTPGQGLQFLFEYFSETQRNKGNFPGRFSGRQFSNSRSEMNVSTLELGDSALYLCASSFTRQGEYGYTFGSGTRLTVV.

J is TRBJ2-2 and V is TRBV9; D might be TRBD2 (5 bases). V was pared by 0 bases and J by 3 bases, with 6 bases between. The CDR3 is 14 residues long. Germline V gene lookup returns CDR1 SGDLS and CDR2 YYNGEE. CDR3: CASSVADYTGELFF. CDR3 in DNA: TGTGCCAGCAGCGTAGCGGACTACACCGGGGAGCTGTTTTTT.

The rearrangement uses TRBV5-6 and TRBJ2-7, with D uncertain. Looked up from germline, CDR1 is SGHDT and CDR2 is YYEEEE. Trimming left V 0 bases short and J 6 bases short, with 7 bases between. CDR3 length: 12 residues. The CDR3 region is CASSLEVSEQYF. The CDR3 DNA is TGTGCCAGCAGCTTGGAAGTTTCCGAGCAGTACTTC.